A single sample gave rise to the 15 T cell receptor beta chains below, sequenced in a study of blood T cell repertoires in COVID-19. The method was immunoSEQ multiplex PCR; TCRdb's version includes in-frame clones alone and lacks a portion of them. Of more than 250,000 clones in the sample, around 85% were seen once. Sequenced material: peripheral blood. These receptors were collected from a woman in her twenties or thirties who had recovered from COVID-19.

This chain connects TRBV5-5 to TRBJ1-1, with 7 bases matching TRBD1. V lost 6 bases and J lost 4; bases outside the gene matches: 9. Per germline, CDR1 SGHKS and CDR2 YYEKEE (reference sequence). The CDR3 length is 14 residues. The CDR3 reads CASIRTGVSTEAFF. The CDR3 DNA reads TGTGCCAGCATCCGAACAGGGGTAAGCACTGAAGCTTTCTTT.

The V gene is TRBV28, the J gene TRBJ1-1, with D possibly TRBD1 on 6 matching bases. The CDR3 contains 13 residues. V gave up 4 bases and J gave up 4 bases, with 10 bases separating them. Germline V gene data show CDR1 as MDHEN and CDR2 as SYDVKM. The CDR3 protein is CASSSRGATEAFF. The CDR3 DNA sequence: TGTGCCAGCAGTTCCAGGGGAGCCACTGAAGCTTTCTTT.

The CDR3 nucleotides read TGTGCCAGCAGTTTAATAGCGAACACTGAAGCTTTCTTT. This sequence encodes CASSLIANTEAFF. The V and J genes are TRBV12-3 or TRBV12-4 and TRBJ1-1; D is unresolved. V dropped 2 bases and J dropped 1 base, with 5 bases sitting between them. The CDR3 sequence is 13 residues long.

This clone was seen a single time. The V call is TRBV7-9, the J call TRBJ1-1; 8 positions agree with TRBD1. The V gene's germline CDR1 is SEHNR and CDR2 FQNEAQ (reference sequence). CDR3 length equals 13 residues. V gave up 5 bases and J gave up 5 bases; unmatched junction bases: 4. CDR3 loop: CASSPQGGTEAFF. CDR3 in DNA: TGTGCCAGCAGCCCACAGGGGGGGACTGAAGCTTTCTTT.

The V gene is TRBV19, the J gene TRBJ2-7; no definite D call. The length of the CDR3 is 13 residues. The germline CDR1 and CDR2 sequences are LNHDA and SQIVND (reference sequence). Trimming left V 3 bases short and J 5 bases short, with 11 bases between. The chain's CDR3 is CASSILGTDEQYF. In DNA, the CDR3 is TGTGCCAGTAGTATCCTCGGTACCGACGAGCAGTACTTC.

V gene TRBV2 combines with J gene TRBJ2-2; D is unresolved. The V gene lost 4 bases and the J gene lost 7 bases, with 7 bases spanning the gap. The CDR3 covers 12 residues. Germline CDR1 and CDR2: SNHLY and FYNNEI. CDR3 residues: CASSVSVGELFF. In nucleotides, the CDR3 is TGTGCCAGCAGTGTGTCGGTCGGGGAGCTGTTTTTT.

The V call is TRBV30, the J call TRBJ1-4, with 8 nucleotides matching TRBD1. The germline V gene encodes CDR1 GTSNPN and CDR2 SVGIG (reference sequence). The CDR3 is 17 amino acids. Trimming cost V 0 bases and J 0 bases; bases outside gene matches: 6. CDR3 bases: TGTGCCTGGAGTGTCCTAGGACAGGGTGCAACTAATGAAAAACTGTTTTTT. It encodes CAWSVLGQGATNEKLFF.

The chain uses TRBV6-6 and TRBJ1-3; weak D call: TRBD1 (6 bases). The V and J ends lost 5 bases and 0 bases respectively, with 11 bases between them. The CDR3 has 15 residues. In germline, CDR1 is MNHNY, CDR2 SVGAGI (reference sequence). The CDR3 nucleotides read TGTGCCAGCAGTAAGGACAGAAGCTCTGGAAACACCATATATTTT. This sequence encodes CASSKDRSSGNTIYF.

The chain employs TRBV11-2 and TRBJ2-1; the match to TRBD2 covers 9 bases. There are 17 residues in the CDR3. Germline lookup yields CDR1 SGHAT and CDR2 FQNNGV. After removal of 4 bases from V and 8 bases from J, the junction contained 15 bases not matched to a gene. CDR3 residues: CASSYHFRGREGHEQFF. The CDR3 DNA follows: TGTGCCAGCAGCTATCATTTTAGGGGGCGGGAGGGCCATGAGCAGTTCTTC.

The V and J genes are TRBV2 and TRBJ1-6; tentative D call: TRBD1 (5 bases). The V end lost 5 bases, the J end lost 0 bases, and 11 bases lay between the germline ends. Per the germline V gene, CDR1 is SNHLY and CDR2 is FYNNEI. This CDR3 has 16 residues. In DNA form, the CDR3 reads TGTGCCAGCAGTAACGACAGAAGCTCCTATAATTCACCCCTCCACTTT. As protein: CASSNDRSSYNSPLHF. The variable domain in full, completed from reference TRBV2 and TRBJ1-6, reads EPEVTQTPSHQVTQMGQEVILRCVPISNHLYFYWYRQILGQKVEFLVSFYNNEISEKSEIFDDQFSVERPDGSNFTLKIRSTKLEDSAMYFCASSNDRSSYNSPLHFGNGTRLTVT.

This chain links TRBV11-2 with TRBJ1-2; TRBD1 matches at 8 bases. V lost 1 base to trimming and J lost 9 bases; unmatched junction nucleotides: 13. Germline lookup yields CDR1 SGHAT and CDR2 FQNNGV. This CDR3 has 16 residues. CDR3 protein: CASSLVPSGQGGSYTF. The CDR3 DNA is TGTGCCAGCAGCTTAGTGCCGAGTGGACAGGGAGGGAGCTACACCTTC.

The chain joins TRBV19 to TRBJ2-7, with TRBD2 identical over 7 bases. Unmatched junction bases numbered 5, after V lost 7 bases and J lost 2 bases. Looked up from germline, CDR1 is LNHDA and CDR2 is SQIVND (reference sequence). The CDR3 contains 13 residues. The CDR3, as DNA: TGTGCCAGTAATGGGGGGGAAGCCTACGAGCAGTACTTC. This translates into CASNGGEAYEQYF.

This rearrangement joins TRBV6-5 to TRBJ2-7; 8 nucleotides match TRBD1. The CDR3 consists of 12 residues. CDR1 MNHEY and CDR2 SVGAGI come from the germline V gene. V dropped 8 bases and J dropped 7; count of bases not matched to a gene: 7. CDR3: CASAPGGMEQYF. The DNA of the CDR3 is TGTGCCAGCGCCCCAGGGGGCATGGAGCAGTACTTC.

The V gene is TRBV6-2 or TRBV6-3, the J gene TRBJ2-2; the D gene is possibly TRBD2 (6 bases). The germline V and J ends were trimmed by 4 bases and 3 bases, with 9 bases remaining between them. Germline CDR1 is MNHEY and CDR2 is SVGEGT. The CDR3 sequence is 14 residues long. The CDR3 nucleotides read TGTGCCAGCAGTTTGCAGCGGGACACCGGGGAGCTGTTTTTT. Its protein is CASSLQRDTGELFF.

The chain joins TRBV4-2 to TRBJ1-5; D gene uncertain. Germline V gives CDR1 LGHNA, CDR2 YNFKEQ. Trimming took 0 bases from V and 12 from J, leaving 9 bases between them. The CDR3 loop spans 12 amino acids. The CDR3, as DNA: TGTGCCAGCAGCCAAGACGAGGGTCACCAGCATTTT. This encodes CASSQDEGHQHF.